This TCR beta chain was profiled in a study of CD8 T cells in ankylosing spondylitis. This CDR3 has 17 amino acids. Trimming shortened V by 5 bases and J by 0 bases, and 18 bases separated the two germline ends. Germline assignment: CDR1 SGHTA and CDR2 FQGNSA. Study-wide points: It appeared that ankylosing spondylitis blood was characterized by a TCR beta motif of several highly homologous variants.

This clonotype has ten or more counts. What it binds is unknown. TCRdb fed the 5' RACE reads into MiXCR, producing one record per CDR3 protein. In the table there are some 220,000 distinct CDR3 sequences, about 7% of which are singletons. The TCR sequence derives from a male donor with ankylosing spondylitis. The V gene is TRBV7-2, the J gene TRBJ2-3; tentatively, D is TRBD2 (7 bases). The source material was blood, either unsorted or a sorted T cell fraction (not recorded which). The chain's CDR3 is CASSHNGRGLSTDTQYF. The CDR3 DNA sequence: TGTGCCAGCAGCCACAACGGGCGGGGGCTTAGCACAGATACGCAGTATTTT.